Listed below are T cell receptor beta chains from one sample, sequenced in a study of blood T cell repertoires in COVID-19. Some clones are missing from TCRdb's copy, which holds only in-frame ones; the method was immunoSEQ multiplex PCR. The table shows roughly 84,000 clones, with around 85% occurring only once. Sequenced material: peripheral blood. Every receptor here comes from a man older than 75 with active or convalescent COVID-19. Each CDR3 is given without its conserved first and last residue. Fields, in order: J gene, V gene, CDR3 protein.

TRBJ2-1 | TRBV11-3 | ASSLVSSGVFYEQF
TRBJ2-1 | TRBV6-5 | ASSYGLNNEQF
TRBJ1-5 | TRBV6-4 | ASSGQRNYSNQPQH
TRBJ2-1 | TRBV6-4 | ASSERDTFDEQF
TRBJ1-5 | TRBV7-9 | ASSPDHYSNQPQH
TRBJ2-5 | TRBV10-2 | ASSSGTSGSWRALETQY
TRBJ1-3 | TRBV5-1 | ASRPGTGDFYTIY
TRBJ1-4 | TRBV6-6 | ASSYSDRVNEKLF
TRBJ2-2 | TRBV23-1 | ASSPRTGIYTGELF
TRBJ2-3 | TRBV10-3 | AISGASVGDTQY
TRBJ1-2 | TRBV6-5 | ASNQDLGGYT
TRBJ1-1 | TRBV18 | ASSPLAKNTEAF
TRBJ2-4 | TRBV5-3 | ARSLNLGQKKKNIQY
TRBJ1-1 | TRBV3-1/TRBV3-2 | ASSQSAGSSEAF
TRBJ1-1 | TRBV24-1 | ATSDLQGINTEAF
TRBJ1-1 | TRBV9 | ASSVGGRMNTEAF
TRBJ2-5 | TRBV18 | ASSLDRQETQY
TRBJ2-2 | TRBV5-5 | ASRHFRDRGRTGELF
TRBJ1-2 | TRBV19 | ASSIGNRGVGYT
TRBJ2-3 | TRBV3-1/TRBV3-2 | ASSPQGAGGPDTQY
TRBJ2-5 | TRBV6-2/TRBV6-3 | ASSYRLQGFQETQY
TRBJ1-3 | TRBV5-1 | ASSLSRGGVSGNTIY
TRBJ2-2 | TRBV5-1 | ASSLANRRGAGELF
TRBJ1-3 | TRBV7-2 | ASSSNRGPLSGNTIY
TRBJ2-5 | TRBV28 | ASKDNPETQY
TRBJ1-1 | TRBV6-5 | ASSYLLWGEVAF
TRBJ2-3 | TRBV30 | AWTGTVDTQY
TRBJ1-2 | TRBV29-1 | SAKRGQPYGYT